The clone carrying this T cell receptor (beta chain) appeared once. This specimen belongs to a study of technical replicates of blood from a handful of donors. The CDR3 covers 17 residues. From germline, CDR1 is SGHAT and CDR2 FQDESV (reference sequence). The V gene lost 5 bases and the J gene lost 4 bases, with 23 bases spanning the gap. The method was immunoSEQ multiplex PCR; TCRdb's version includes in-frame clones alone and lacks a portion of them. The table has about 79,000 clones, roughly 94% seen once. The chain is built from TRBV11-1 and TRBJ1-2; D might be TRBD1 (6 bases). The sequencing sample was made of T cells isolated from PBMCs. The source is a human donor in good health. The CDR3 region is CASSPYPEGRQAYGYTF. CDR3 bases: TGTGCCAGCAGCCCTTACCCTGAGGGCCGACAGGCCTATGGCTACACCTTC. The full variable domain, completed using reference TRBV11-1 and TRBJ1-2, is EAEVAQSPRYKITEKSQAVAFWCDPISGHATLYWYRQILGQGPELLVQFQDESVVDDSQLPKDRFSAERLKGVDSTLKIQPAELGDSAMYLCASSPYPEGRQAYGYTFGSGTRLTVV.